Listed here are 4 T cell receptor beta chains from one sample, sequenced in a study of T cells in Graves' hyperthyroidism and ophthalmopathy. TCR beta CDR3 sequences were amplified from RNA transcripts. HTBI primers were employed in a first-round RT-PCR of the TCR CDR3. MiXCR, run by TCRdb on the multiplex PCR reads, gives a single entry per CDR3 protein. Among 370,000 or so distinct CDR3 sequences, approximately 25% were seen once, and the ten largest hold less than 75%. Sequenced material: blood. The origin of the receptors is a man in his forties or fifties with Graves' hyperthyroidism.

This chain uses TRBV5-1 with TRBJ1-1; TRBD1 is a possible D gene (5 bases). The CDR3 totals 14 residues. Germline assignment: CDR1 SGHRS and CDR2 YFSETQ. Trimming took off 1 base at V and 11 bases at J, with 18 bases between the two ends. This CDR3 is CASSLKRGEGRAFF. For the CDR3, the DNA is TGCGCCAGCAGCTTGAAGAGAGGGGAGGGAAGGGCTTTCTTT.

This chain connects TRBV20-1 to TRBJ2-1, with D maybe TRBD2 (5 bases). V was clipped by 1 base and J by 8 bases, with 15 bases between them. CDR1 DFQATT and CDR2 SNEGSKA come from the germline V gene (reference sequence). The CDR3 totals 14 residues. The CDR3 coding sequence is TGCAGTGCTAGAGTGTTTGGTGGAGGCGATGAGCAGTTCTTC. Protein sequence: CSARVFGGGDEQFF.

This rearrangement joins TRBV20-1 to TRBJ2-7; tentative D call: TRBD1 (6 bases). The V gene lost 7 bases and the J gene lost 5 bases, with 21 bases spanning the gap. The germline V gene has CDR1 DFQATT and CDR2 SNEGSKA (reference sequence). This CDR3 is built from 14 residues. CDR3 in DNA: TGCAGTGTTCAGAGAAGAGCAGGGACAAACGAGCAGTACTTC. Protein product: CSVQRRAGTNEQYF.

This clonotype was counted many times. J is TRBJ1-1 and V is TRBV28; 8 bases fit TRBD1. The CDR3 has 14 residues. The J segment lost 3 bases and the V segment lost 5 bases, leaving 5 bases of the junction unmatched. Germline V gene data show CDR1 as MDHEN and CDR2 as SYDVKM. The CDR3, as DNA: TGTGCCAGCAGTGGCAGGGGGCTGTACACTGAAGCTTTCTTT. Translating gives CASSGRGLYTEAFF.